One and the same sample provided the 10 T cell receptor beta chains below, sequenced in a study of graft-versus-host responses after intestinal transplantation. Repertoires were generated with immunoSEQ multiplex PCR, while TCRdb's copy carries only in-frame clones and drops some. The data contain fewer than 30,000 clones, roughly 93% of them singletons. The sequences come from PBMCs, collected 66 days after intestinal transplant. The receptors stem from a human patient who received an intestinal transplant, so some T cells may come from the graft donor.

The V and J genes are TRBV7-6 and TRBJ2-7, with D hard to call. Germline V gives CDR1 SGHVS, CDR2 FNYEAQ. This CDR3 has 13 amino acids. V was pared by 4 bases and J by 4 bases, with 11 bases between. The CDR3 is CASSSLVGYEQYF. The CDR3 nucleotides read TGTGCCAGCAGCTCCCTAGTCGGATACGAGCAGTACTTC.

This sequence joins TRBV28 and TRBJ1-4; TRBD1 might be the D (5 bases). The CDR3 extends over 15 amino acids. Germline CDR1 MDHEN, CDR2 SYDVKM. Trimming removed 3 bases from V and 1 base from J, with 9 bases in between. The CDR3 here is CASSLGEGTNEKLFF. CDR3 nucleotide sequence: TGTGCCAGCAGTTTGGGGGAGGGAACTAATGAAAAACTGTTTTTT.

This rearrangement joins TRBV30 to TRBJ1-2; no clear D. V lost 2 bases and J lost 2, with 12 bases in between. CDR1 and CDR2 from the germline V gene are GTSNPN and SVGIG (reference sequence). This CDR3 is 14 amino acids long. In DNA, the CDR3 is TGTGCCTGGAGTAGTAAGACTCAGAACTATGGCTACACCTTC. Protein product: CAWSSKTQNYGYTF.

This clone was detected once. The CDR3 DNA follows: TGTGCCAGCAGCCAAGAGGGCGCCTACGAGCAGTACTTC. Its translation: CASSQEGAYEQYF. The chain links TRBV14 to TRBJ2-7; D not certain. CDR1 and CDR2 from the germline V gene are SGHDN and FVKESK. The ends were cut back, 0 bases at V and 2 bases at J, with 5 bases in the middle. This CDR3 spans 13 amino acids.

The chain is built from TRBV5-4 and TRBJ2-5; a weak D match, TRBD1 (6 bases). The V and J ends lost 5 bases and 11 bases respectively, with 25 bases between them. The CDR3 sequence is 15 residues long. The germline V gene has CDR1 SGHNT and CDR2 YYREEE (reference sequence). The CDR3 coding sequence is TGTGCCAGCAGTGACCGGGACAAGGTCGTATTGGAGCAGTACTTC. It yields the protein CASSDRDKVVLEQYF.

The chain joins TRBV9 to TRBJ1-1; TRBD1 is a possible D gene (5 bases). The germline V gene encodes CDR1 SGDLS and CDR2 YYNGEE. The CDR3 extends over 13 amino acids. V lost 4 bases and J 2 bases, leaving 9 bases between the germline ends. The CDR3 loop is CASSLGDNTEAFF. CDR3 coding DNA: TGTGCCAGCAGCTTGGGGGACAACACTGAAGCTTTCTTT.

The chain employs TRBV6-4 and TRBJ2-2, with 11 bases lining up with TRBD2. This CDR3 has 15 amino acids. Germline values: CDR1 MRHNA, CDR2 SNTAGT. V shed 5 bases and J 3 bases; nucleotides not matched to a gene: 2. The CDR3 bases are TGTGCCAGCAGTCCGGGACTAGCGGACACCGGGGAGCTGTTTTTT. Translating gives CASSPGLADTGELFF.

CDR3 residues: CAWFSFGEAFF. CDR3 nucleotide sequence: TGTGCCTGGTTCTCGTTTGGTGAAGCTTTCTTT. V usage is TRBV30 and J usage is TRBJ1-1, with unresolved D. Germline V gives CDR1 GTSNPN, CDR2 SVGIG (reference sequence). CDR3 length: 11 residues. The V end lost 5 bases, the J end lost 7 bases, and 11 bases lay between the germline ends. The full variable domain, in which reference TRBV30 and TRBJ1-1 provide the parts outside the CDR3, is SQTIHQWPATLVQPVGSPLSLECTVEGTSNPNLYWYRQAAGRGLQLLFYSVGIGQISSEVPQNLSASRPQDRQFILSSKKLLLSDSGFYLCAWFSFGEAFFGQGTRLTVV.

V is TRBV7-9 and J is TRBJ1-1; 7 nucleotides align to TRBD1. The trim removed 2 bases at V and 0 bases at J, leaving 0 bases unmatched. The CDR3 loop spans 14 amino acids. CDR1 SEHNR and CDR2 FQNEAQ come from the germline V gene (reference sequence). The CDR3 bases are TGTGCCAGCAGCTTACAGGGGGTGAACACTGAAGCTTTCTTT. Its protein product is CASSLQGVNTEAFF.

CDR3 in DNA: TGCGCCAGCAGCCAAGAAGGGGCCTATGGCTACACCTTC. Amino acid sequence: CASSQEGAYGYTF. This chain uses TRBV4-1 with TRBJ1-2; possible D gene TRBD1, 5 bases. Looked up from germline, CDR1 is MGHRA and CDR2 is YSYEKL. Deletions cut 0 bases from V and 4 bases from J, with 6 bases between. The CDR3 spans 13 residues.